This T cell receptor (beta chain) was obtained from a study of blood T cell repertoires in COVID-19. Overall study: PBMCs, B-cell-depleted T cells, or T cells provided the cDNA or gDNA that made up the material.

This clone was counted only a few times. The germline CDR1 and CDR2 sequences are LNHDA and SQIVND (reference sequence). The CDR3 has 14 residues. After removal of 6 bases from V and 8 bases from J, the junction contained 12 bases not matched to a gene. Authors' analysis steps: Reference gene primer amplification yielded estimated nucleated cell counts. TCRdb's table, derived via immunoSEQ multiplex PCR, lists solely in-frame clones and lacks some. V, J and clone size were drawn from that table, and D and trimming were deduced from the DNA. The sample consists of 100,000 to 150,000 clones, roughly nine tenths of them appearing once.

The gene calls are TRBV19 and TRBJ1-2, with 7 positions matching TRBD1. This sequence was found in a human donor in a cohort sampled during active COVID-19. Sequenced material: peripheral blood. The CDR3 region has the DNA TGTGCCAGTAGCGCGACAGGGCGGCAGCACGGCTACACCTTC. Amino acid sequence: CASSATGRQHGYTF.